Detailed here is one TCR beta chain. The antigen is not known. These data come from a study of T cell responses to AZD1222 COVID-19 vaccine. About the study: Doses given second, at about 4 or about 12 weeks, were pooled.

Study-wide points: White British people made up most donors, females outnumbered males, and clonal diversity was possibly underestimated. Spike-specific TCR breadth and depth both grew after two AZD1222 doses. Unmutated variant regions are reportedly targeted by nearly half of spike-specific TCRs.

Germline V gene data show CDR1 as SGHVS and CDR2 as FNYEAQ. The CDR3 is made up of 15 amino acids. Trimming cost V 5 bases and J 0 bases, with 14 bases left between them. The protocol was immunoSEQ multiplex PCR, while the TCRdb copy is restricted to in-frame clones and leaves out a portion. Among about 120,000 clones listed, 70% to 90% were seen once. Here the sequenced sample was peripheral blood, taken on day 0 of AZD1222 vaccination. The sequence came from an adult in good health. The rearrangement uses TRBV7-6 and TRBJ2-7; tentative D call: TRBD2 (7 bases). The CDR3 sequence is CASSLAGAVSYEQYF. Written as DNA, the CDR3 is TGTGCCAGCAGCCTCGCGGGGGCCGTCTCCTACGAGCAGTACTTC.